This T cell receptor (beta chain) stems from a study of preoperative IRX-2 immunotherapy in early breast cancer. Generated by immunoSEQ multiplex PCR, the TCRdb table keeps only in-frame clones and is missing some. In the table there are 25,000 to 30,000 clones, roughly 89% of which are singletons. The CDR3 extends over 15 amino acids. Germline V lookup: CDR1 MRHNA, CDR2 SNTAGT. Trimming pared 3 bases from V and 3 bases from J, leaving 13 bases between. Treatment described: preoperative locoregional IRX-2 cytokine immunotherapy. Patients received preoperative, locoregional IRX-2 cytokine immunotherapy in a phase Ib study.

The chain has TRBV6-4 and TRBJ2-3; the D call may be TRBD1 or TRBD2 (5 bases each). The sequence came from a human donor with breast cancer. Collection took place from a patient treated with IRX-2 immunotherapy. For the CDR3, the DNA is TGTGCCAGCAGTGAGGGTCGGGACGAAACAGATACGCAGTATTTT. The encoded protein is CASSEGRDETDTQYF.